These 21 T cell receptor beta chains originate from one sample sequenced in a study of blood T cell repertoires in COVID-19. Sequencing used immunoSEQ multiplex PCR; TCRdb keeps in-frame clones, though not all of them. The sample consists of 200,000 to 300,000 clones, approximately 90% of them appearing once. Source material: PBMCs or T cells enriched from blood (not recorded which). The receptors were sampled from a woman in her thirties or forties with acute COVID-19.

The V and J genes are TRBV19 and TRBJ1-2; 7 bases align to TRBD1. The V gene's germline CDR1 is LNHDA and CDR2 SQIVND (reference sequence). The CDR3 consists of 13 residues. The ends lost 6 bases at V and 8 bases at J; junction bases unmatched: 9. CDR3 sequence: CASSDREAVGYTF. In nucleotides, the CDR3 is TGTGCCAGTAGCGACAGGGAGGCGGTCGGCTACACCTTC.

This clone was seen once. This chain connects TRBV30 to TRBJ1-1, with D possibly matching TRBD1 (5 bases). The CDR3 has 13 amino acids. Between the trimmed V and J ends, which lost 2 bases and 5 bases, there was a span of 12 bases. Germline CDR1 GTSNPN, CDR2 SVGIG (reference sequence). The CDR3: CAWSLQPGTEAFF. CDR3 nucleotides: TGTGCCTGGAGTCTCCAACCAGGGACTGAAGCTTTCTTT.

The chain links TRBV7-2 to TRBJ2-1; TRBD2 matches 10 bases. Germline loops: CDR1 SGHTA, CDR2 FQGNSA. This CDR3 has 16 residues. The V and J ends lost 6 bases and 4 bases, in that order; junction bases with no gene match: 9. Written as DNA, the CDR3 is TGTGCCAGCAGTTTCAATCCGACTAGCGGGTACAATGAGCAGTTCTTC. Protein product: CASSFNPTSGYNEQFF.

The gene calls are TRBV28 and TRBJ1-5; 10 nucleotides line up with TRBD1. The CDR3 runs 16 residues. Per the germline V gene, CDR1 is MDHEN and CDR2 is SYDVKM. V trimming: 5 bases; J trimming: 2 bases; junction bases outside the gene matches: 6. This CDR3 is CASSPRGQGGNQPQHF. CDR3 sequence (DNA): TGTGCCAGCAGTCCCCGAGGACAGGGGGGCAATCAGCCCCAGCATTTT. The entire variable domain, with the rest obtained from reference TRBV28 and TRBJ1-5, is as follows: DVKVTQSSRYLVKRTGEKVFLECVQDMDHENMFWYRQDPGLGLRLIYFSYDVKMKEKGDIPEGYSVSREKKERFSLILESASTNQTSMYLCASSPRGQGGNQPQHFGDGTRLSIL.

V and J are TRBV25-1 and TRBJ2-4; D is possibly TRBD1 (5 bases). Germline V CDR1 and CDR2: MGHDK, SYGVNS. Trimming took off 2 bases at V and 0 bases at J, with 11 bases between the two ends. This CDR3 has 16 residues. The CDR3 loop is CASSEGAGLAKNIQYF. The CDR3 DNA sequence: TGTGCCAGCAGTGAAGGGGCAGGGTTAGCCAAAAACATTCAGTACTTC.

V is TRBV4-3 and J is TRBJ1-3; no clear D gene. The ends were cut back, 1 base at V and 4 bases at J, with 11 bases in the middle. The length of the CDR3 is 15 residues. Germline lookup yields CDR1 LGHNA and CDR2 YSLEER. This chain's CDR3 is CASSQGAGTGNTIYF. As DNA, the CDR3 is TGCGCCAGCAGCCAAGGGGCAGGCACGGGAAACACCATATATTTT.

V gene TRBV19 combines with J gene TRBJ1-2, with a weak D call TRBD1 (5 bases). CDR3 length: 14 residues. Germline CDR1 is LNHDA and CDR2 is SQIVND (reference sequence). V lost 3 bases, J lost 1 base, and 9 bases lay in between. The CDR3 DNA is TGTGCCAGTAGTATTGTGGGGCGTAACTATGGCTACACCTTC. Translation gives CASSIVGRNYGYTF.

The CDR3 DNA reads as TGCGCCAGCAGCATGGGGGACTCCACAGATACGCAGTATTTT. Protein sequence: CASSMGDSTDTQYF. The V call is TRBV5-1, the J call TRBJ2-3; a possible D gene is TRBD2 (6 bases). The CDR3 has 14 amino acids. Trimming took off 4 bases at V and 2 bases at J, with 11 bases between the two ends. Germline CDR1 reads SGHRS; CDR2 reads YFSETQ.

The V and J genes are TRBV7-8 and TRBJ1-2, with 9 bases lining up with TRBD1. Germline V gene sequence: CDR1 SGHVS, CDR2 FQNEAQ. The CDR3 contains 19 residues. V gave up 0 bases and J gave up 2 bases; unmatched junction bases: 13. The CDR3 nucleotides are TGTGCCAGCAGCTTAGCCACAGCGTTGAACAGGGGGCGCAACTATGGCTACACCTTC. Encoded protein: CASSLATALNRGRNYGYTF. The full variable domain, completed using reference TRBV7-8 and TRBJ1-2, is GAGVSQSPRYKVAKRGQDVALRCDPISGHVSLFWYQQALGQGPEFLTYFQNEAQLDKSGLPSDRFFAERPEGSVSTLKIQRTQQEDSAVYLCASSLATALNRGRNYGYTFGSGTRLTVV.

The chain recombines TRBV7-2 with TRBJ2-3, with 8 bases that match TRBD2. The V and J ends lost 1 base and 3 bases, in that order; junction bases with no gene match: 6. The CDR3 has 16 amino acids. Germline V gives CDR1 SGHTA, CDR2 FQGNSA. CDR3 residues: CASSLGPSGLTDTQYF. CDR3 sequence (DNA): TGTGCCAGCAGCTTAGGGCCTAGCGGGTTGACAGATACGCAGTATTTT.

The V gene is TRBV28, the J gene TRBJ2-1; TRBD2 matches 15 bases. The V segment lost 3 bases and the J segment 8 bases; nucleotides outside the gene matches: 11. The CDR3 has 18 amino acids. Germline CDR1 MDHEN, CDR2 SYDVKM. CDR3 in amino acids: CASSLFRTSGRGWYEQFF. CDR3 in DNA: TGTGCCAGCAGTTTGTTCCGGACTAGCGGGAGGGGGTGGTATGAGCAGTTCTTC.

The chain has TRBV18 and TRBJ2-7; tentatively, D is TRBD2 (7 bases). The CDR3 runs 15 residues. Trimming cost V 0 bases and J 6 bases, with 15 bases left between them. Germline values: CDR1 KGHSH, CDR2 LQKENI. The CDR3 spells CASSPPARGPGEQYF. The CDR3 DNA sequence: TGTGCCAGCTCACCACCGGCGCGGGGGCCGGGCGAGCAGTACTTC.

CDR3 DNA: TGTGCCAGTAGTATAGCGGGAGGAGGAGAAGAGACCCAGTACTTC. Encoded protein: CASSIAGGGEETQYF. The chain has TRBV19 and TRBJ2-5, with 7 bases aligning to TRBD2. The germline V gene encodes CDR1 LNHDA and CDR2 SQIVND (reference sequence). The CDR3 consists of 15 residues. V lost 1 base to trimming and J lost 3 bases; unmatched junction nucleotides: 5.

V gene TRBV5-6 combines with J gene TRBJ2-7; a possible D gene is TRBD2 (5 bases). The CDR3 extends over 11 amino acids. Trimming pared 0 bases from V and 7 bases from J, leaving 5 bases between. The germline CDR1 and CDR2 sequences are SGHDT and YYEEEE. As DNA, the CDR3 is TGTGCCAGCAGCTTGGGAGGGGAGCAGTACTTC. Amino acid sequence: CASSLGGEQYF.

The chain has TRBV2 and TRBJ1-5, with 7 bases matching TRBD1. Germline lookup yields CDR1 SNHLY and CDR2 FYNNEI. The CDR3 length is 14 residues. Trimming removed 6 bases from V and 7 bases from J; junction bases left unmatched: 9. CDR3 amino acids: CASSARTGGQPQHF. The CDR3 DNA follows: TGTGCCAGCAGCGCACGGACAGGAGGACAGCCCCAGCATTTT.

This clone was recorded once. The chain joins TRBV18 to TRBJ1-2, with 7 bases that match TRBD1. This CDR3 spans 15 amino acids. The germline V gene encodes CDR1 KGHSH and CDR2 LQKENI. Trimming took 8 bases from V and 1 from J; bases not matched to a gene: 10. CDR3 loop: CASTQTQGSNYGYTF. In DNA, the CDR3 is TGTGCCAGCACTCAAACACAGGGGAGTAACTATGGCTACACCTTC. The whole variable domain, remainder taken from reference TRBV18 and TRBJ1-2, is NAGVMQNPRHLVRRRGQEARLRCSPMKGHSHVYWYRQLPEEGLKFMVYLQKENIIDESGMPKERFSAEFPKEGPSILRIQQVVRGDSAAYFCASTQTQGSNYGYTFGSGTRLTVV.

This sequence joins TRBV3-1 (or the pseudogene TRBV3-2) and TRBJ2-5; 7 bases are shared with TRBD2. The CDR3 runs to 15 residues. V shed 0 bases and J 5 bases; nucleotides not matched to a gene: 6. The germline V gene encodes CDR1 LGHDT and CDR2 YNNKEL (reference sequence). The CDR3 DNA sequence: TGTGCCAGCAGCCAAGAGATCGGACTAGGTGAGACCCAGTACTTC. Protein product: CASSQEIGLGETQYF.

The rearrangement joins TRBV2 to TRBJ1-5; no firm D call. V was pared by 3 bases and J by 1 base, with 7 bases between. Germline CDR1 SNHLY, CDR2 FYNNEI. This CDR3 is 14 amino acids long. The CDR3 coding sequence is TGTGCCAGCAGTGAGTCCGGGAGCAATCAGCCCCAGCATTTT. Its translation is CASSESGSNQPQHF.

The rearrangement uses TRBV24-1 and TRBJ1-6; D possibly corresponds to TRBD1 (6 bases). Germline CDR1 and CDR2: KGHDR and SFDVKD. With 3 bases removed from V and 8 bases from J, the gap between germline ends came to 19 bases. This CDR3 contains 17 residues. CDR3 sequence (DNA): TGTGCCACCAGTGATGGTCCCAAACAGGGTGTGGATTCACCCCTCCACTTT. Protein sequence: CATSDGPKQGVDSPLHF.

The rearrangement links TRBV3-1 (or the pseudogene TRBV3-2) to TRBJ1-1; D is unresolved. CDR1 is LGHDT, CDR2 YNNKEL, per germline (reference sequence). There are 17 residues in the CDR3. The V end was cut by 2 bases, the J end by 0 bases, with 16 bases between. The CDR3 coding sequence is TGTGCCAGCAGCCAATCCGGCGGGTGGCAGATGAACACTGAAGCTTTCTTT. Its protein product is CASSQSGGWQMNTEAFF.

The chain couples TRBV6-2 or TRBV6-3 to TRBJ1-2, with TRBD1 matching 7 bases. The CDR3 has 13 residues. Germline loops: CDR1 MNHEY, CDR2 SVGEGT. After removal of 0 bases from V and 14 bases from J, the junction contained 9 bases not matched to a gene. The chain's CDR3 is CASSYSSTGLRTF. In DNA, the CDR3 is TGTGCCAGCAGTTACTCCTCGACAGGGTTGAGGACCTTC.